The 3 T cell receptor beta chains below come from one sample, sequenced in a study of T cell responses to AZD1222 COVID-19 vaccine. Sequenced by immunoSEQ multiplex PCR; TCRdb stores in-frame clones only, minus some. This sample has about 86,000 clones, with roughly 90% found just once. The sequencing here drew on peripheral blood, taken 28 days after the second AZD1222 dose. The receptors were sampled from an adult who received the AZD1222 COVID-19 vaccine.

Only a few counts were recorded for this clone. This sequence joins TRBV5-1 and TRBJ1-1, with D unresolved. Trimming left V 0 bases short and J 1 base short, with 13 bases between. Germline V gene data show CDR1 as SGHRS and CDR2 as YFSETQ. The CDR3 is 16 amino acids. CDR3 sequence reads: CASSLGSSIRNTEAFF. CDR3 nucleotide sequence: TGCGCCAGCAGCTTGGGGTCATCTATTAGGAACACTGAAGCTTTCTTT.

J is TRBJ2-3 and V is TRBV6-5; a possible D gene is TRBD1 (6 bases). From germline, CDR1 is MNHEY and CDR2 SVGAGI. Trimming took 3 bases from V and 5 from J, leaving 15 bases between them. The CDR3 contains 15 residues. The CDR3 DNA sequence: TGTGCCAGCAGTTATACGGACTCCAGGGGAGATACGCAGTATTTT. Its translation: CASSYTDSRGDTQYF.

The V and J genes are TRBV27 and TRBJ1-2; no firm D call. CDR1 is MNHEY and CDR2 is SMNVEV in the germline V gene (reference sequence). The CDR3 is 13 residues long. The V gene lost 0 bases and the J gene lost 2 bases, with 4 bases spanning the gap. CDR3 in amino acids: CASSLSLNYGYTF. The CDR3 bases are TGTGCCAGCAGTTTATCGCTCAACTATGGCTACACCTTC.